Detailed here is one T cell receptor beta chain. The sample is drawn from a study of blood T cell repertoires in COVID-19. Looking at the study overall: Collection of acute and convalescent COVID-19 samples took place in the United States, Italy and Spain. T cells, B-cell-depleted T cells, or PBMCs provided the cDNA or gDNA that served as material.

The CDR3 is 16 amino acids. The V and J ends lost 0 bases and 0 bases, in that order; junction bases with no gene match: 3. The V gene's germline CDR1 is SGHRS and CDR2 YFSETQ. Clones were sequenced by immunoSEQ multiplex PCR, and TCRdb holds only the in-frame ones, with some missing. Of about 98,000 clones in the sample, around nine tenths were seen once. The chain recombines TRBV5-1 with TRBJ1-3, with 7 nucleotides matching TRBD1. The sequence came from an older man with acute or convalescent COVID-19. Source material: peripheral blood. CDR3 in amino acids: CASSLAGGISGNTIYF. CDR3 bases: TGCGCCAGCAGCTTGGCAGGGGGGATCTCTGGAAACACCATATATTTT. Using reference TRBV5-1 and TRBJ1-3 for the parts outside the CDR3, the full variable domain is KAGVTQTPRYLIKTRGQQVTLSCSPISGHRSVSWYQQTPGQGLQFLFEYFSETQRNKGNFPGRFSGRQFSNSRSEMNVSTLELGDSALYLCASSLAGGISGNTIYFGEGSWLTVV.